The clone carrying this TCR beta chain was counted only a few times. No antigen is known for it. This sample is part of a study of cytomegalovirus exposure and HLA in healthy donors. Overall study findings and caveats: Cytomegalovirus-associated TCR beta chains were listed, numbering roughly 150. High specificity and sensitivity for cytomegalovirus status were reported for the classifier.

Sequencing was performed with immunoSEQ multiplex PCR; in TCRdb, only in-frame clones are kept and a portion is missing. The repertoire holds 150,000 to 200,000 clones, 85% seen once, with 16% in the top ten. The CDR3 sequence is 15 residues long. Trimming pared 1 base from V and 2 bases from J, leaving 12 bases between. In germline, CDR1 is MGHRA, CDR2 YSYEKL. The receptor's source is a man younger than 35 in good health and CMV-seropositive. V and J are TRBV4-1 and TRBJ2-7; TRBD2 is a possible D gene (6 bases). Sequencing was performed on PBMCs. The DNA of the CDR3 is TGCGCCAGCAGCCAAGCCCGAGGCGGGGCCTACGAGCAGTACTTC. Protein sequence: CASSQARGGAYEQYF.